The entry below gives a single T cell receptor (beta chain) sequence along with its context. What antigen it recognizes has not been identified. These data belong to a study of monozygotic twins with inflammatory bowel disease (dated by TCRdb to the late 2010s). Study-level background: The full study comprised approximately 28 monozygotic twin pairs: nine German pairs (four IBD-concordant, five IBD-discordant) and 19 IBD-discordant Danish pairs. Each individual had, on average, about 151 000 unique TCRalpha sequences and 181 000 unique TCRbeta sequences available for analysis. The search for disease-associated traits relied mainly on comparing, within discordant pairs, IBD patients with their genetically identical healthy co-twins.

Reading from cysteine to phenylalanine, the CDR3 counts 15 amino acids. Only the protein sequence is given. Looking up the germline V gene yields CDR1 SGDLS and CDR2 YYNGEE. Library preparation used 5' RACE. Each TCR library was prepared from roughly 3,800 ng of total RNA. For each sample, cDNA was synthesized in eight separate reactions using SMARTScribe reverse transcriptase. Unique molecular identifiers containing a 6-nucleotide sample barcode were introduced through template switching during cDNA synthesis. Amplification of TCRalpha and TCRbeta cDNA involved two nested PCRs of around 16 and 10 cycles, and each PCR was followed by bead purification. Before amplification, cDNA was treated with uracil DNA-glycosylase and purified using the QIAquick PCR purification kit. The second PCR was the step at which Illumina TruSeq-compatible adapters and sample-specific barcodes were added. TapeStation and Qubit were used to check library quality and concentration, and 5 ng of each library was pooled. Sequencing of the pooled libraries was done on an Illumina HiSeq2500 single-index Rapid Run using custom sequencing primers and 2 x 100 bp reads. As for the authors' bioinformatics: MiGEC version 1.2.6 was used for UMI-based consensus assembly to correct PCR and sequencing errors. MiXCR version 2.1.1 handled V(D)J alignment, clonotype assembly and CDR3 extraction. To normalise gene usage, clonotype sharing and MAIT/NKT TCR abundance, the analysis used the top 1000, 10 000 and 20 000 clonotypes per sample. After downsampling to 27 000 UMIs, diversity was calculated as the inverse Simpson index using the vegan R package. Statistical testing used paired Mann-Whitney U tests on the discordant twin pairs and applied Benjamini-Hochberg correction for multiple testing. The reads went through TCRdb reprocessing, and each CDR3 protein sequence gets one entry with no DNA. TCRdb's processing, not the authors', yielded these V and J calls. For this sample, the table gives about 380,000 distinct CDR3 sequences. The top ten clonotypes cover around 2.6% of the sample.

Summary of the overall study and its limitations: Compared with healthy twins, IBD patients had fewer clonotypes in common with other individuals, a difference most pronounced in patients showing signs of disease activity. Because patients received different immunosuppressive treatments, the repertoires may have picked up extra background noise and variability between individuals. Concordant and discordant twins showed no difference in repertoire similarity, possibly because of limited statistical power. The results gave no support for a single strong signal or clonotype linked to IBD. TCRbeta repertoire diversity, by inverse Simpson index, was decreased in IBD patients compared with their healthy co-twins. The analysis was unable to tell apart different T cell subtypes.

From each donor, an approximately 2.4 ml peripheral blood sample was drawn into PAXgene tubes and stored at -80 degrees C. Total RNA was isolated from whole blood with the PAXgene blood miRNA kit on an automated QIAcube, without T cell sorting. Peripheral blood from monozygotic twin pairs who were concordant or discordant for inflammatory bowel disease underwent deep TCRalpha and TCRbeta repertoire profiling using unique molecular barcoding. Smoking habits were recorded for all twin pairs, and individuals were classified as current, former or never smokers. Sequencing was done on a sample of blood. The receptor's source is a human donor with ulcerative colitis or Crohn's disease, or a healthy co-twin of an affected twin (not recorded which). In this chain, TRBV9 is recombined with TRBJ1-1; TCRdb calls TRBD1, which cannot be checked without DNA. For the CDR3, the sequence is CASSGMGGRFTEAFF.